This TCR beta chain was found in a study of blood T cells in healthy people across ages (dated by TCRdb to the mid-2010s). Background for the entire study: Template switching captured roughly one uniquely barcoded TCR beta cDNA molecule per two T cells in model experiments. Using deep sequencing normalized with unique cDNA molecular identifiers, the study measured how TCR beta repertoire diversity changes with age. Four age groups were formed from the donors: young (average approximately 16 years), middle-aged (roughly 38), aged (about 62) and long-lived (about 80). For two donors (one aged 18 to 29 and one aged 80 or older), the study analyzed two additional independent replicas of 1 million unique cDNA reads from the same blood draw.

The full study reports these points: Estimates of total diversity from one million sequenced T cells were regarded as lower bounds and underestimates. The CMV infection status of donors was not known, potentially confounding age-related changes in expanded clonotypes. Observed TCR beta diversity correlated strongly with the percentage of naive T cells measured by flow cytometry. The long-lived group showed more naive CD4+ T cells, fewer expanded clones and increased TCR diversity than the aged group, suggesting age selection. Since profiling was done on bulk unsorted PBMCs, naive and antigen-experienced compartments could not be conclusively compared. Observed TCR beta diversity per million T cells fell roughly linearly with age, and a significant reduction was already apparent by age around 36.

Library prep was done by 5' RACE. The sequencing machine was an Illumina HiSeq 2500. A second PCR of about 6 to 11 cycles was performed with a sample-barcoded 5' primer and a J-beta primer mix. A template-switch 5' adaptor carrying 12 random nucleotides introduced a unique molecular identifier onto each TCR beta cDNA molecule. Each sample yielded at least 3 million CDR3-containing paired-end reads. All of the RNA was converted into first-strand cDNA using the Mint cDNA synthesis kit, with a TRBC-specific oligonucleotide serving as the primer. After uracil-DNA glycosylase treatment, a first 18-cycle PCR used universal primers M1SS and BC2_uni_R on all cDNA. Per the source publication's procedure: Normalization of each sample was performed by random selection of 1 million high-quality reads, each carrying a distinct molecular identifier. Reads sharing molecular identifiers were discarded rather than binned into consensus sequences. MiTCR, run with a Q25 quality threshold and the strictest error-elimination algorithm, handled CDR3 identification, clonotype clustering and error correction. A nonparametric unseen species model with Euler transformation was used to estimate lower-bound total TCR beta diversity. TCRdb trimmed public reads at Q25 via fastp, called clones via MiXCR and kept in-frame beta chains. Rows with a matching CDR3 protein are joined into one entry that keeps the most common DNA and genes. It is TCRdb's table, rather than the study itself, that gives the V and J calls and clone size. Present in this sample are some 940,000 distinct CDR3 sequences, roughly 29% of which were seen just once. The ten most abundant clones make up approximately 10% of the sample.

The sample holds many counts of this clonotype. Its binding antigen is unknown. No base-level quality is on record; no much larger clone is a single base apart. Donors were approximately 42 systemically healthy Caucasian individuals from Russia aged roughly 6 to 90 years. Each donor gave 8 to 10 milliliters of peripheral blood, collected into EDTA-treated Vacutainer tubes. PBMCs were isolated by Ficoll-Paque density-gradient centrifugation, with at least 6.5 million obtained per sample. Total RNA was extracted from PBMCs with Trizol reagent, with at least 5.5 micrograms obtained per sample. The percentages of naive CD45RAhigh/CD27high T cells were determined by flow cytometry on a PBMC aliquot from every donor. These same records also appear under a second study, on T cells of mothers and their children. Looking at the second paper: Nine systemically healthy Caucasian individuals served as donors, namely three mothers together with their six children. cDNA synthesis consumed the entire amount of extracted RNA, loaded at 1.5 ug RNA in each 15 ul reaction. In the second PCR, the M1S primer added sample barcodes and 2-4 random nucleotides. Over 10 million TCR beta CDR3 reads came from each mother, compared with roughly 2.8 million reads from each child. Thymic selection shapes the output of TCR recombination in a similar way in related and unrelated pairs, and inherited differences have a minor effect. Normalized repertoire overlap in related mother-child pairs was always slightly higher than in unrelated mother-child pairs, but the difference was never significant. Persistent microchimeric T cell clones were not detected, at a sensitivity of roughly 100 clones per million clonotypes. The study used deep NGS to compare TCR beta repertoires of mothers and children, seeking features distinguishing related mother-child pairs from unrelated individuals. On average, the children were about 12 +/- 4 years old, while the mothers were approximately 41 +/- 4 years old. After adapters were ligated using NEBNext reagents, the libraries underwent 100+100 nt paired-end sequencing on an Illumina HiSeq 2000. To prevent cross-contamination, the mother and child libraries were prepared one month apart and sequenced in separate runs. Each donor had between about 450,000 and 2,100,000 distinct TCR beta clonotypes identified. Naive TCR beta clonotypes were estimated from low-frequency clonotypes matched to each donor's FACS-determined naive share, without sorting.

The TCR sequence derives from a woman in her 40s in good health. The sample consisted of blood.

The nucleotide sequence is given as TGCGCCAGCAGCCAATCCGTTAGGGAGAATGAAAAACTGTTTTTT. Its protein product is CASSQSVRENEKLFF. Recombination joined TRBV4-1 with TRBJ1-4; no D gene is confidently identified. As encoded in the germline V gene, CDR1 is MGHRA while CDR2 is YSYEKL. From the cysteine up to the phenylalanine, the CDR3 has a length of 15 residues. Only the CDR3 part of the read is kept: 45 bases, read in frame from the first base. The trim is 2 bases for V and 5 bases for J, with a gap of 12 bases between the germline ends.